Following are 32 T cell receptor beta chains from one sample sequenced in a study of T cell responses to AZD1222 COVID-19 vaccine. The assay was immunoSEQ multiplex PCR, and TCRdb's table has in-frame clones only and misses some. The sample lists about 190,000 clones; approximately 90% were seen once. Specimen: peripheral blood, collected on day 0 of AZD1222 vaccination. The receptors here all came from an adult in good health.

As to this clone: A read error may account for a junction end that differs from germline. V gene TRBV9 combines with J gene TRBJ1-1; D is undetermined. CDR3 length: 9 amino acids. Germline V gene sequence: CDR1 SGDLS, CDR2 YYNGEE. The CDR3 nucleotides are TGTGCCAGCAGCGTGGACGCCCCTTTT. Translated, it gives CASSVDAPF. Variable domain in full (rest from reference TRBV9 and TRBJ1-1): DSGVTQTPKHLITATGQRVTLRCSPRSGDLSVYWYQQSLDQGLQFLIQYYNGEERAKGNILERFSAQQFPDLHSELNLSSLELGDSALYFCASSVDAPFGQGTRLTVV.

The rearrangement uses TRBV5-1 and TRBJ2-7, with 7 nucleotides matching TRBD2. CDR3 length: 14 amino acids. Germline CDR1 SGHRS, CDR2 YFSETQ. Trimming removed 3 bases from V and 7 bases from J; junction bases left unmatched: 10. This chain's CDR3 is CASSSPGLGGEQYF. CDR3 in DNA: TGCGCCAGCAGCTCCCCTGGCCTGGGGGGGGAGCAGTACTTC.

The rearrangement uses TRBV25-1 and TRBJ2-1, with D possibly TRBD1 on 6 matching bases. Trimming took 3 bases from V and 15 from J, leaving 12 bases between them. The CDR3 totals 11 residues. Per germline, CDR1 MGHDK and CDR2 SYGVNS. CDR3 residues: CASSEGSRGFF. The DNA for the CDR3 is TGTGCCAGCAGTGAGGGTTCCAGGGGGTTCTTC.

The chain has TRBV7-3 and TRBJ2-5, with D unclear. Germline V CDR1 and CDR2: SGHTA, FQGTGA. V lost 6 bases and J 2 bases, leaving 10 bases between the germline ends. The CDR3 has 13 amino acids. The CDR3 loop reads CASSRRAQETQYF. CDR3 in DNA: TGTGCCAGCAGTCGACGGGCACAAGAGACCCAGTACTTC.

This clone was seen only once. The rearrangement uses TRBV2 and TRBJ2-2, with TRBD2 matching 11 bases. J was trimmed by 1 base and V by 6 bases; bases with no gene match: 7. CDR1 and CDR2 (germline): SNHLY, FYNNEI. The length of the CDR3 is 17 residues. The CDR3 protein is CASRATTSGMNTGELFF. The CDR3 DNA reads as TGTGCCAGCAGGGCGACGACTAGCGGGATGAACACCGGGGAGCTGTTTTTT. Looking up the rest from reference TRBV2 and TRBJ2-2 gives the full variable domain: EPEVTQTPSHQVTQMGQEVILRCVPISNHLYFYWYRQILGQKVEFLVSFYNNEISEKSEIFDDQFSVERPDGSNFTLKIRSTKLEDSAMYFCASRATTSGMNTGELFFGEGSRLTVL.

The genes are TRBV5-4 and TRBJ1-2; the match to TRBD1 covers 7 bases. V trimming: 4 bases; J trimming: 1 base; junction bases outside the gene matches: 10. In germline, CDR1 is SGHNT, CDR2 YYREEE (reference sequence). This CDR3 has 16 residues. CDR3 in amino acids: CASSTETGFGNYGYTF. As DNA, the CDR3 is TGTGCCAGCAGCACAGAGACAGGGTTCGGTAACTATGGCTACACCTTC.

This clone was found a few times. The chain uses TRBV2 and TRBJ1-5; 10 positions match TRBD1. The CDR3 contains 15 residues. Germline CDR1 and CDR2: SNHLY and FYNNEI. J lost 6 bases, V lost 2 bases, and 4 bases had no gene match. The CDR3 nucleotides read TGTGCCAGCAGTGAATGGGGACAGGGGCGTCAGCCCCAGCATTTT. As protein: CASSEWGQGRQPQHF.

A few counts support this clone. The J gene is TRBJ1-2, the V gene TRBV7-2; weak D call: TRBD1 (6 bases). The CDR3 is 15 amino acids. The germline V and J ends were trimmed by 1 base and 8 bases, with 17 bases remaining between them. Germline V gene lookup returns CDR1 SGHTA and CDR2 FQGNSA. DNA for the CDR3: TGTGCCAGCAGCTTAGACGGGACACGGACCCGAGGCTACACCTTC. Its protein is CASSLDGTRTRGYTF.

The J gene is TRBJ1-1, the V gene TRBV20-1; 8 bases map to TRBD1. CDR1 is DFQATT, CDR2 SNEGSKA, per germline (reference sequence). The CDR3 length is 11 residues. The V segment lost 2 bases and the J segment 8 bases; nucleotides outside the gene matches: 1. The CDR3 spells CSARRDREAFF. CDR3 sequence (DNA): TGCAGTGCTAGACGGGACAGGGAAGCTTTCTTT.

This clone was recorded only once. The chain couples TRBV5-1 to TRBJ2-5; tentative D call: TRBD2 (7 bases). CDR3 length: 14 amino acids. Germline V CDR1 and CDR2: SGHRS, YFSETQ. The V and J ends lost 7 bases and 2 bases respectively, with 15 bases between them. The CDR3: CASGRGAGQETQYF. CDR3 nucleotide sequence: TGCGCCAGCGGACGGGGGGCGGGGCAAGAGACCCAGTACTTC.

This clone was counted a single time. The V and J genes are TRBV19 and TRBJ2-2; perhaps TRBD2 as D (5 bases). The V end lost 5 bases, the J end lost 2 bases, and 12 bases lay between the germline ends. The CDR3 contains 15 residues. CDR1 is LNHDA and CDR2 is SQIVND in the germline V gene (reference sequence). DNA for the CDR3: TGTGCCAGTAGTGCCGGACGGACTAACACCGGGGAGCTGTTTTTT. This gives the protein CASSAGRTNTGELFF.

The V gene is TRBV27, the J gene TRBJ2-1, with 7 positions matching TRBD1. Germline V CDR1 and CDR2: MNHEY, SMNVEV (reference sequence). V trimming: 8 bases; J trimming: 6 bases; junction bases outside the gene matches: 4. The CDR3 contains 12 residues. The CDR3 DNA is TGTGCCAGCGAGGGGGCGGCCAATGAGCAGTTCTTC. Translation: CASEGAANEQFF.

This CDR3 reads CASSVVDGGAAYNEQFF. The CDR3 DNA reads as TGTGCCAGCAGCGTAGTTGACGGGGGGGCCGCCTACAATGAGCAGTTCTTC. The rearrangement uses TRBV9 and TRBJ2-1, with 8 bases that match TRBD2. CDR1 is SGDLS, CDR2 YYNGEE, per germline. V was clipped by 0 bases and J by 2 bases; unmatched bases: 7. The CDR3 consists of 17 residues. Full variable domain (remainder filled in from reference TRBV9 and TRBJ2-1): DSGVTQTPKHLITATGQRVTLRCSPRSGDLSVYWYQQSLDQGLQFLIQYYNGEERAKGNILERFSAQQFPDLHSELNLSSLELGDSALYFCASSVVDGGAAYNEQFFGPGTRLTVL.

This clone was found once. The genes are TRBV28 and TRBJ2-5; D gene uncertain. The V gene lost 2 bases and the J gene lost 9 bases, with 10 bases spanning the gap. The CDR3 has 12 residues. Germline V gives CDR1 MDHEN, CDR2 SYDVKM. The CDR3 sequence: CASSLAPRAQYF. CDR3 coding DNA: TGTGCCAGCAGTTTAGCCCCCCGCGCCCAGTACTTC.

The rearrangement links TRBV3-1 (or the pseudogene TRBV3-2) to TRBJ2-5; TRBD1 agrees at 8 bases. The CDR3 spans 15 residues. With V trimmed by 4 bases and J by 4 bases, 8 bases remained unmatched. Per the germline V gene, CDR1 is LGHDT and CDR2 is YNNKEL (reference sequence). The CDR3 DNA sequence: TGTGCCAGCAGCCCAGGGGGCTATCCTCCAGAGACCCAGTACTTC. This translates into CASSPGGYPPETQYF.

The chain carries TRBV29-1 and TRBJ2-3; 16 positions match TRBD2. CDR3 length: 19 residues. V lost 1 base and J lost 3; bases outside the gene matches: 10. Per germline, CDR1 SQVTM and CDR2 ANQGSEA. DNA of the CDR3: TGCAGCGTTGAAGGGGCACCCGGGACTAGCGGGAGGGTTACAGATACGCAGTATTTT. It yields the protein CSVEGAPGTSGRVTDTQYF.

CDR3 nucleotides: TGTGCCATCAGTGCCACCGGGACAGGATCCTACGAGCAGTACTTC. Translated, it gives CAISATGTGSYEQYF. V usage is TRBV10-3 and J usage is TRBJ2-7; TRBD1 matches 8 bases. V gave up 4 bases and J gave up 1 base; unmatched junction bases: 6. Germline loops: CDR1 ENHRY, CDR2 SYGVKD. There are 15 residues in the CDR3.

The chain links TRBV27 to TRBJ1-2; unclear D gene. The CDR3 has 13 amino acids. Germline assignment: CDR1 MNHEY and CDR2 SMNVEV (reference sequence). V dropped 6 bases and J dropped 7 bases, with 15 bases sitting between them. CDR3 loop: CASRAINTRGYTF. As DNA, the CDR3 is TGTGCCAGCAGGGCCATCAATACCCGTGGCTACACCTTC.

The V call is TRBV5-1, the J call TRBJ2-2; 7 bases are shared with TRBD2. The CDR3 covers 17 residues. Losses at the gene ends were 3 bases for V and 3 bases for J; bases not matched to a gene: 11. CDR1 SGHRS and CDR2 YFSETQ come from the germline V gene. The CDR3 DNA is TGCGCCAGCAGCTCCTGGGACTACCCAGTCGACACCGGGGAGCTGTTTTTT. Protein: CASSSWDYPVDTGELFF.

The gene calls are TRBV29-1 and TRBJ1-1; 9 bases line up with TRBD1. After removal of 6 bases from V and 4 bases from J, the junction contained 3 bases not matched to a gene. Germline V gene sequence: CDR1 SQVTM, CDR2 ANQGSEA. The CDR3 is made up of 12 amino acids. The CDR3 nucleotides read TGCAGCGTAGGACAGGGGAGCACTGAAGCTTTCTTT. Amino acid sequence: CSVGQGSTEAFF.

This clone was counted only a few times. The rearrangement uses TRBV6-4 and TRBJ2-2; TRBD2 is a possible D gene (7 bases). This CDR3 has 16 residues. CDR1 MRHNA and CDR2 SNTAGT come from the germline V gene. V was pared by 2 bases and J by 0 bases, with 10 bases between. CDR3 sequence (DNA): TGTGCCAGCAGTGACGGGGGGGCCGCGAACACCGGGGAGCTGTTTTTT. Encoded protein: CASSDGGAANTGELFF.

The rearrangement links TRBV12-3 or TRBV12-4 to TRBJ1-5; the D is unclear. V was clipped by 6 bases and J by 6 bases, with 9 bases between them. This CDR3 is built from 12 residues. The CDR3 DNA follows: TGTGCCAGCAGGTCTCTATCTCAGCCCCAGCATTTT. The encoded protein is CASRSLSQPQHF.

V gene TRBV28 combines with J gene TRBJ2-7, with D unclear. CDR1 and CDR2 from the germline V gene are MDHEN and SYDVKM. This CDR3 comprises 11 residues. The ends were cut back, 6 bases at V and 3 bases at J, with 6 bases in the middle. The CDR3 nucleotides read TGTGCCAGCAGCGGAGACTACGAGCAGTACTTC. Residues: CASSGDYEQYF. The complete variable domain, with remaining parts taken from reference TRBV28 and TRBJ2-7, reads DVKVTQSSRYLVKRTGEKVFLECVQDMDHENMFWYRQDPGLGLRLIYFSYDVKMKEKGDIPEGYSVSREKKERFSLILESASTNQTSMYLCASSGDYEQYFGPGTRLTVT.

The rearrangement joins TRBV27 to TRBJ1-5, with D tentatively TRBD1 (6 bases). This CDR3 contains 16 residues. Trimming removed 0 bases from V and 1 base from J, with 10 bases in between. Germline loops: CDR1 MNHEY, CDR2 SMNVEV (reference sequence). The CDR3 DNA reads as TGTGCCAGCAGTTTATCTTGGGGGCGAAGCAATCAGCCCCAGCATTTT. The encoded protein is CASSLSWGRSNQPQHF.

In this sample, this clone turned up a few times. The rearrangement links TRBV18 to TRBJ1-6, with 8 bases fitting TRBD1. CDR1 KGHSH and CDR2 LQKENI come from the germline V gene. The V gene end was trimmed by 2 bases and the J gene end by 9 bases; junction bases not matched to a gene: 3. The CDR3 has 14 residues. In DNA, the CDR3 is TGTGCCAGCTCACCAGAAGGACAGGGTTCACCCCTCCACTTT. It translates to CASSPEGQGSPLHF. The whole variable domain, remainder taken from reference TRBV18 and TRBJ1-6, is NAGVMQNPRHLVRRRGQEARLRCSPMKGHSHVYWYRQLPEEGLKFMVYLQKENIIDESGMPKERFSAEFPKEGPSILRIQQVVRGDSAAYFCASSPEGQGSPLHFGNGTRLTVT.

This clone was picked up a small number of times. The chain has TRBV10-1 and TRBJ2-7; D call uncertain. V lost 3 bases to trimming and J lost 7 bases, with 13 bases between them. Germline CDR1 WNHNN, CDR2 SYGVQD (reference sequence). CDR3 length: 13 amino acids. The chain's CDR3 is CASSEYRVGEQYF. CDR3 DNA sequence: TGCGCCAGCAGTGAATATAGAGTTGGGGAGCAGTACTTC.

This chain connects TRBV28 to TRBJ2-7; possible D gene TRBD2, 5 bases. Germline CDR1 and CDR2: MDHEN and SYDVKM. Trimming stripped 10 bases from V and 3 bases from J, with 22 bases between. This CDR3 is built from 15 residues. The CDR3 bases are TGTGCCACCACTGAGGTCTCCACGGGGTACTACGAGCAGTACTTC. Its protein product is CATTEVSTGYYEQYF.

This clone was detected a few times. This chain connects TRBV12-3 or TRBV12-4 to TRBJ2-7; no clear D gene. The CDR3 covers 13 residues. Trimming left V 6 bases short and J 3 bases short, with 12 bases between. Here the CDR3 reads CASSPEVDYEQYF. CDR3 bases: TGTGCCAGCAGCCCAGAGGTCGACTACGAGCAGTACTTC.

The V call is TRBV2, the J call TRBJ1-3; D is ambiguous. CDR3 length: 13 amino acids. V was pared by 2 bases and J by 5 bases, with 7 bases between. Looked up from germline, CDR1 is SNHLY and CDR2 is FYNNEI. The CDR3 sequence: CASSEWGRNTIYF. DNA for the CDR3: TGTGCCAGCAGTGAATGGGGTAGAAACACCATATATTTT.

This rearrangement joins TRBV3-1 (or the pseudogene TRBV3-2) to TRBJ1-5; D uncertain. Germline V gene data show CDR1 as LGHDT and CDR2 as YNNKEL (reference sequence). The CDR3 loop spans 13 amino acids. V lost 0 bases and J 6 bases, leaving 6 bases between the germline ends. The CDR3 region is CASSQDLVQPQHF. CDR3 DNA sequence: TGTGCCAGCAGCCAAGATCTGGTTCAGCCCCAGCATTTT.

This chain links TRBV19 with TRBJ1-6; D is uncertain. The CDR3 loop spans 15 amino acids. Germline V gene sequence: CDR1 LNHDA, CDR2 SQIVND (reference sequence). Trimming took 8 bases from V and 0 from J, leaving 11 bases between them. CDR3 amino acids: CASGPLSSYNSPLHF. DNA of the CDR3: TGTGCCAGTGGACCGCTAAGCTCCTATAATTCACCCCTCCACTTT.

The CDR3 DNA is TGTGCCAGCCTCCGGGGCCTTAGCACAGATACGCAGTATTTT. The encoded protein is CASLRGLSTDTQYF. The chain joins TRBV2 to TRBJ2-3; D might be TRBD1 or TRBD2, each matching 5 bases. The CDR3 contains 14 residues. CDR1 and CDR2 from the germline V gene are SNHLY and FYNNEI. Trimming stripped 8 bases from V and 0 bases from J, with 12 bases between.